Below are 17 T cell receptor beta chains sequenced from a single sample in a study of blood T cell repertoires in COVID-19. Repertoires were generated with immunoSEQ multiplex PCR, while TCRdb's copy carries only in-frame clones and drops some. The data contain 300,000 to 400,000 clones, 85% to 95% of them seen just once; the ten biggest clones take up around 3.9%. The sequenced sample consisted of PBMCs or T cells enriched from blood (not recorded which). Receptor source: a woman aged 25-40 years who had been exposed to COVID-19.

Comments on this clone: Other DNA sequences of this sample code for an identical CDR3. The V and J genes are TRBV11-2 and TRBJ1-1; 7 nucleotides align to TRBD1. The CDR3 has 13 amino acids. Germline assignment: CDR1 SGHAT and CDR2 FQNNGV. Trimming took 3 bases from V and 5 from J; bases not matched to a gene: 3. The CDR3 reads CASSFDRATEAFF. Written as DNA, the CDR3 is TGTGCCAGCAGCTTCGACAGGGCTACTGAAGCTTTCTTT.

The J gene is TRBJ1-2, the V gene TRBV20-1; 11 bases agree with TRBD1. CDR1 and CDR2 from the germline V gene are DFQATT and SNEGSKA (reference sequence). The CDR3 length is 14 residues. V lost 3 bases to trimming and J lost 8 bases; unmatched junction nucleotides: 8. For the CDR3, the DNA is TGCAGTGCTAGTAAGCCGGGACAGGGGGACGGCTACACCTTC. It specifies CSASKPGQGDGYTF.

This clone has just one count. V and J are TRBV7-3 and TRBJ2-1, with a tentative D call TRBD1 (5 bases). Germline assignment: CDR1 SGHTA and CDR2 FQGTGA. CDR3 size: 14 residues. Trimming cost V 1 base and J 5 bases, with 9 bases left between them. CDR3 region: CASSLKDTDNEQFF. The DNA for the CDR3 is TGTGCCAGCAGCTTAAAGGACACCGACAATGAGCAGTTCTTC.

The rearrangement links TRBV19 to TRBJ2-1; D remains ambiguous. Germline V gene data show CDR1 as LNHDA and CDR2 as SQIVND (reference sequence). Trimming removed 2 bases at V and 7 bases at J, with 9 bases between. The CDR3 has 13 amino acids. CDR3 loop: CASSITPRNEQFF. The CDR3 bases are TGTGCCAGTAGTATAACCCCACGGAATGAGCAGTTCTTC.

This clone was seen a handful of times. Its ends do not fully match the called genes, so a read error is possible. J is TRBJ2-4 and V is TRBV10-3; 8 bases fit TRBD1. This CDR3 is 11 amino acids long. Germline lookup yields CDR1 ENHRY and CDR2 SYGVKD. CDR3 protein: CAISDGGQVHF. CDR3 DNA sequence: TGTGCCATCAGTGACGGGGGACAGGTGCACTTC.

This clone was seen a handful of times. This rearrangement joins TRBV4-2 to TRBJ2-1, with 9 bases lining up with TRBD2. The germline gives CDR1 LGHNA, CDR2 YNFKEQ. After removal of 3 bases from V and 7 bases from J, the junction contained 7 bases not matched to a gene. The CDR3 totals 15 residues. CDR3 residues: CASSHKAGGSNEQFF. CDR3 nucleotide sequence: TGTGCCAGCAGCCATAAAGCGGGGGGTTCAAATGAGCAGTTCTTC.

The chain carries TRBV7-2 and TRBJ1-5; D is unresolved. Trimming took 0 bases from V and 6 from J, leaving 3 bases between them. The CDR3 length is 12 residues. Germline assignment: CDR1 SGHTA and CDR2 FQGNSA. CDR3 sequence: CASSLASQPQHF. The CDR3 DNA reads as TGTGCCAGCAGCTTAGCCAGTCAGCCCCAGCATTTT.

CDR3: CASSQGRRGETQYF. The DNA for the CDR3 is TGCGCCAGCAGCCAAGGGAGAAGGGGAGAGACCCAGTACTTC. This sequence joins TRBV4-1 and TRBJ2-5; TRBD1 is a possible D gene (5 bases). Germline CDR1 is MGHRA and CDR2 is YSYEKL. The CDR3 has 14 residues. Trimming cost V 1 base and J 4 bases, with 10 bases left between them.

The rearrangement uses TRBV19 and TRBJ2-1, with a weak D call TRBD1 (6 bases). V dropped 7 bases and J dropped 1 base, with 14 bases sitting between them. CDR3 size: 15 residues. Germline values: CDR1 LNHDA, CDR2 SQIVND (reference sequence). CDR3 residues: CASTYDRRSYNEQFF. CDR3 sequence (DNA): TGTGCCAGTACCTATGACAGGCGATCCTACAATGAGCAGTTCTTC.

This clone appeared a few times. In the same sample, other DNA sequences code for this CDR3. The chain is built from TRBV5-1 and TRBJ1-1; D might be TRBD1 (6 bases). V lost 4 bases, J lost 2 bases, and 12 bases lay in between. The CDR3 length is 14 residues. Germline loops: CDR1 SGHRS, CDR2 YFSETQ. The CDR3 region is CASSPGQPNTEAFF. The DNA of the CDR3 is TGCGCCAGCAGCCCTGGACAGCCAAACACTGAAGCTTTCTTT.

This clone was detected only a few times. This rearrangement joins TRBV11-2 to TRBJ2-5, with 9 bases matching TRBD1. Germline V gene sequence: CDR1 SGHAT, CDR2 FQNNGV. V lost 0 bases, J lost 6 bases, and 2 bases stayed unmatched. This CDR3 has 14 amino acids. CDR3 in amino acids: CASSLEGQGQTQYF. The CDR3 coding sequence is TGTGCCAGCAGCTTAGAGGGACAGGGACAGACCCAGTACTTC.

The J gene is TRBJ2-5, the V gene TRBV19; 8 bases align to TRBD1. V shed 8 bases and J 5 bases; nucleotides not matched to a gene: 10. In germline, CDR1 is LNHDA, CDR2 SQIVND (reference sequence). The CDR3 runs to 14 residues. CDR3 in amino acids: CASGRQGSRETQYF. CDR3 in DNA: TGTGCCAGTGGAAGACAGGGGAGCCGGGAGACCCAGTACTTC.

This chain links TRBV27 with TRBJ1-2, with 7 bases lining up with TRBD1. The J segment lost 8 bases and the V segment lost 3 bases, leaving 6 bases of the junction unmatched. The CDR3 runs 13 residues. Germline CDR1 reads MNHEY; CDR2 reads SMNVEV (reference sequence). CDR3 in amino acids: CASSFNTGVGYTF. The DNA for the CDR3 is TGTGCCAGCAGTTTTAACACAGGGGTGGGCTACACCTTC.

The chain is built from TRBV4-1 and TRBJ2-1; D is uncertain. This CDR3 region has 12 residues. Germline V CDR1 and CDR2: MGHRA, YSYEKL. Trimming took 0 bases from V and 7 from J, leaving 4 bases between them. The CDR3 DNA is TGCGCCAGCAGCCAAGATAAAAATGAGCAGTTCTTC. Its translation is CASSQDKNEQFF.

The CDR3: CASSPRETGRSGTEAFF. The CDR3 DNA reads TGTGCCAGCTCACCACGGGAGACTGGAAGAAGTGGGACTGAAGCTTTCTTT. V is TRBV18 and J is TRBJ1-1; D remains ambiguous. The length of the CDR3 is 17 residues. Trimming removed 1 base at V and 5 bases at J, with 20 bases between. CDR1 is KGHSH, CDR2 LQKENI, per germline.

This clone was counted a single time. The CDR3 loop is CASRRDSNTGELFF. Here the CDR3 DNA reads TGTGCCAGCAGGAGGGACAGTAACACCGGGGAGCTGTTTTTT. V and J are TRBV6-4 and TRBJ2-2, with 7 bases aligning to TRBD1. J lost 2 bases, V lost 6 bases, and 3 bases had no gene match. The length of the CDR3 is 14 residues. CDR1 MRHNA and CDR2 SNTAGT come from the germline V gene.

V is TRBV6-2 or TRBV6-3 and J is TRBJ1-2, with D tentatively TRBD1 (6 bases). Deletions cut 6 bases from V and 0 bases from J, with 17 bases between. This CDR3 is built from 16 residues. The V gene's germline CDR1 is MNHEY and CDR2 SVGEGT. CDR3 sequence (DNA): TGTGCCAGCAGCAAGTTTAACAGGGAAGCTAACTATGGCTACACCTTC. It yields the protein CASSKFNREANYGYTF.